Following are 24 T cell receptor beta chains from one sample sequenced in a study of blood T cell repertoires in COVID-19. The data were produced by immunoSEQ multiplex PCR, yet TCRdb's version contains in-frame clones alone and is incomplete. The sample contains roughly 40,000 clones, roughly 84% of which appear only once. The sequenced sample consisted of peripheral blood. The receptors were gathered from a human donor in a cohort sampled during active COVID-19.

The chain has TRBV3-1 (or the pseudogene TRBV3-2) and TRBJ2-5; TRBD2 matches 8 bases. The V and J ends lost 2 bases and 4 bases, in that order; junction bases with no gene match: 12. CDR1 and CDR2 from the germline V gene are LGHDT and YNNKEL (reference sequence). The CDR3 has 17 residues. In DNA form, the CDR3 reads TGTGCCAGCAGCCAAACGGCCGGGACTAGTAGGAGAGAGACCCAGTACTTC. It yields the protein CASSQTAGTSRRETQYF.

The V and J genes are TRBV5-1 and TRBJ2-3; D is possibly TRBD2 (6 bases). The CDR3 runs to 17 residues. Trimming stripped 1 base from V and 0 bases from J, with 15 bases between. CDR1 and CDR2 from the germline V gene are SGHRS and YFSETQ. CDR3 in amino acids: CASSLMLRGGSTDTQYF. The DNA of the CDR3 is TGCGCCAGCAGCTTGATGCTGCGGGGCGGGAGCACAGATACGCAGTATTTT.

This clone was seen just once. The rearrangement uses TRBV5-1 and TRBJ2-7; the match to TRBD1 covers 8 bases. The CDR3 spans 15 residues. J lost 3 bases, V lost 4 bases, and 9 bases had no gene match. From germline, CDR1 is SGHRS and CDR2 YFSETQ. The CDR3 DNA is TGCGCCAGCAGCCCAAGAGAGGACAGGGACTACGAGCAGTACTTC. Encoded protein: CASSPREDRDYEQYF.

The CDR3 is CASSHSETQYF. In DNA, the CDR3 is TGTGCCAGCAGCCACTCGGAGACCCAGTACTTC. The J gene is TRBJ2-5, the V gene TRBV3-1 (or the pseudogene TRBV3-2); the D is unclear. Between the trimmed V and J ends, which lost 3 bases and 5 bases, there was a span of 4 bases. Looked up from germline, CDR1 is LGHDT and CDR2 is YNNKEL (reference sequence). The CDR3 contains 11 residues.

The chain carries TRBV4-1 and TRBJ2-7, with unresolved D. V lost 0 bases and J 7 bases, leaving 25 bases between the germline ends. CDR1 and CDR2 from the germline V gene are MGHRA and YSYEKL. The CDR3 spans 18 residues. CDR3 DNA sequence: TGCGCCAGCAGCCAAGATAGTGTGGGCAGTCCTATGGGTCGGGAGCAGTACTTC. This sequence encodes CASSQDSVGSPMGREQYF.

The chain couples TRBV5-6 to TRBJ2-7; TRBD1 is a possible D gene (5 bases). The germline V gene has CDR1 SGHDT and CDR2 YYEEEE. Deletions cut 0 bases from V and 1 base from J, with 8 bases between. This CDR3 has 14 residues. The CDR3 here is CASSLGQRSYEQYF. The CDR3 DNA is TGTGCCAGCAGCTTGGGACAGAGGTCCTACGAGCAGTACTTC.

This chain uses TRBV28 with TRBJ2-7; D is undetermined. Germline V gene data show CDR1 as MDHEN and CDR2 as SYDVKM. This CDR3 has 11 residues. V was cut by 1 base and J by 6 bases, with 4 bases left in between. CDR3 protein: CASSLYSEQYF. The CDR3 coding sequence is TGTGCCAGCAGTTTATACAGCGAGCAGTACTTC.

The genes are TRBV19 and TRBJ2-3; 7 positions match TRBD2. The CDR3 is 14 amino acids. CDR1 is LNHDA and CDR2 is SQIVND in the germline V gene (reference sequence). V shed 9 bases, J shed 1 base, and the junction held 7 bases outside the gene matches. CDR3 sequence (DNA): TGTGCCAGCCGACCCAGCGGGGGCACAGATACGCAGTATTTT. Its protein product is CASRPSGGTDTQYF. The full variable domain, its missing parts supplied by reference TRBV19 and TRBJ2-3, is DGGITQSPKYLFRKEGQNVTLSCEQNLNHDAMYWYRQDPGQGLRLIYYSQIVNDFQKGDIAEGYSVSREKKESFPLTVTSAQKNPTAFYLCASRPSGGTDTQYFGPGTRLTVL.

The J gene is TRBJ1-6, the V gene TRBV11-2; D not resolved. The CDR3 is 16 residues long. Germline V gene data show CDR1 as SGHAT and CDR2 as FQNNGV. Trimming pared 5 bases from V and 0 bases from J, leaving 11 bases between. The CDR3, as DNA: TGTGCCAGCAGCCATAGGAGCAGCTCCTATAATTCACCCCTCCACTTT. It encodes CASSHRSSSYNSPLHF. Together with reference TRBV11-2 and TRBJ1-6, the CDR3 gives the full variable domain: EAGVAQSPRYKIIEKRQSVAFWCNPISGHATLYWYQQILGQGPKLLIQFQNNGVVDDSQLPKDRFSAERLKGVDSTLKIQPAKLEDSAVYLCASSHRSSSYNSPLHFGNGTRLTVT.

The chain joins TRBV5-8 to TRBJ1-6; no firm D call. Per germline, CDR1 SGHTS and CDR2 YDEGEE. V lost 2 bases and J 10 bases, leaving 10 bases between the germline ends. The CDR3 totals 13 residues. The CDR3 nucleotides read TGTGCCAGCAGCTTAGAGAGAGGATCACCCCTCCACTTT. It is translated as CASSLERGSPLHF.

CDR3: CASSEGGTGGYEQYF. CDR3 in DNA: TGCGCCAGCAGTGAGGGGGGGACAGGGGGCTACGAGCAGTACTTC. The chain joins TRBV10-1 to TRBJ2-7; TRBD1 matches at 11 bases. Germline values: CDR1 WNHNN, CDR2 SYGVQD (reference sequence). Germline trimming cut 2 bases from V and 3 bases from J; bases unmatched to any gene: 3. CDR3 length: 15 residues.

The chain has TRBV6-4 and TRBJ2-7; 7 bases align to TRBD1. Germline V CDR1 and CDR2: MRHNA, SNTAGT. V shed 1 base and J 11 bases; nucleotides not matched to a gene: 11. CDR3 length: 14 residues. In DNA, the CDR3 is TGTGCCAGCAGTGACTTTAGGGACAGCTATAGGAAGTACTTC. It encodes CASSDFRDSYRKYF.

V is TRBV4-2 and J is TRBJ2-1, with 7 bases identical to TRBD2. Trimming at V came to 4 bases and at J to 9 bases, leaving 12 bases not matched to a gene. The CDR3 runs 15 residues. Germline V gene data show CDR1 as LGHNA and CDR2 as YNFKEQ. The CDR3 protein is CASSPRTSIGAEQFF. DNA of the CDR3: TGTGCCAGCAGCCCCCGGACTAGTATCGGGGCTGAGCAGTTCTTC.

This clone was counted between two and nine times. V usage is TRBV15 and J usage is TRBJ2-7, with D possibly TRBD2 on 6 matching bases. Germline CDR1 is LNHNV and CDR2 is YYDKDF (reference sequence). Trimming cost V 1 base and J 7 bases, with 11 bases left between them. The CDR3 has 13 amino acids. CDR3 coding DNA: TGTGCCACCAGCAGAGTGCGGGGTTGGGAGCAGTACTTC. It yields the protein CATSRVRGWEQYF.

V is TRBV12-3 or TRBV12-4 and J is TRBJ2-1; D is unresolved. The germline V and J ends were trimmed by 5 bases and 5 bases, with 10 bases remaining between them. The CDR3 sequence is 13 residues long. CDR3 residues: CASSPLSNNEQFF. CDR3 sequence (DNA): TGTGCCAGCAGTCCTCTTAGCAACAATGAGCAGTTCTTC.

The chain recombines TRBV7-8 with TRBJ1-6; TRBD1 aligns across 9 bases. With 1 base clipped from V and 7 bases from J, the junction kept 2 bases outside the gene matches. This CDR3 has 15 residues. Germline V gives CDR1 SGHVS, CDR2 FQNEAQ. Here the CDR3 DNA reads TGTGCCAGCAGCTTAGGCGGGACAGGGAATTCACCCCTCCACTTT. As protein: CASSLGGTGNSPLHF.

The chain combines TRBV19 with TRBJ2-5; perhaps TRBD2 as D (6 bases). Germline V gives CDR1 LNHDA, CDR2 SQIVND (reference sequence). The CDR3 length is 14 residues. Trimming pared 3 bases from V and 4 bases from J, leaving 12 bases between. This CDR3 reads CASSISMGGETQYF. The CDR3 nucleotides read TGTGCCAGTAGTATCAGTATGGGGGGAGAGACCCAGTACTTC.

V usage is TRBV19 and J usage is TRBJ1-3; TRBD1 aligns across 9 bases. This CDR3 has 16 amino acids. The germline CDR1 and CDR2 sequences are LNHDA and SQIVND (reference sequence). V lost 6 bases to trimming and J lost 0 bases; unmatched junction nucleotides: 6. The CDR3 nucleotides read TGTGCCAGTAGCCGGACAGGGGCGGTCTCTGGAAACACCATATATTTT. Protein: CASSRTGAVSGNTIYF.

This clone was seen a few times. This chain joins TRBV28 and TRBJ1-3; D remains ambiguous. CDR3 length: 12 residues. Trimming removed 5 bases from V and 4 bases from J, with 6 bases in between. Germline loops: CDR1 MDHEN, CDR2 SYDVKM. In DNA form, the CDR3 reads TGTGCCAGCAGTCCACAGGGAAACACCATATATTTT. Translated: CASSPQGNTIYF.

The chain is built from TRBV28 and TRBJ1-5; D may be TRBD1 (6 bases). The V end was cut by 5 bases, the J end by 9 bases, with 14 bases between. The germline V gene has CDR1 MDHEN and CDR2 SYDVKM. The CDR3 length is 13 residues. For the CDR3, the DNA is TGTGCCAGCAGTGTACAGGGTCGGCGGCCCCAGCATTTT. Residues: CASSVQGRRPQHF.

This CDR3 reads CASSRGDTGELFF. The DNA of the CDR3 is TGTGCCAGCAGCCGGGGGGACACCGGGGAGCTGTTTTTT. This sequence joins TRBV14 and TRBJ2-2, with a possible D match to TRBD2 (6 bases). The V and J ends lost 4 bases and 3 bases respectively, with 6 bases between them. The CDR3 has 13 residues. Germline CDR1 is SGHDN and CDR2 is FVKESK.

The genes are TRBV12-3 or TRBV12-4 and TRBJ1-1, with a possible D match to TRBD1 (5 bases). Trimming cost V 5 bases and J 13 bases, with 14 bases left between them. There are 11 residues in the CDR3. This chain's CDR3 is CASSAGWLVFF. The CDR3, as DNA: TGTGCCAGCAGTGCAGGGTGGCTTGTTTTCTTT.

V and J are TRBV18 and TRBJ2-2; no definite D call. The germline CDR1 and CDR2 sequences are KGHSH and LQKENI. The CDR3 is made up of 16 amino acids. The germline V and J ends were trimmed by 3 bases and 1 base, with 12 bases remaining between them. The CDR3 coding sequence is TGTGCCAGCTCACCTTTCGACTCGGGGAACACCGGGGAGCTGTTTTTT. It codes for CASSPFDSGNTGELFF.

This sequence joins TRBV5-4 and TRBJ2-2, with 10 bases lining up with TRBD2. CDR3 size: 17 residues. From germline, CDR1 is SGHNT and CDR2 YYREEE (reference sequence). J lost 2 bases, V lost 1 base, and 5 bases had no gene match. CDR3: CASSLLAGGDNTGELFF. The CDR3 bases are TGTGCCAGCAGCTTGTTAGCGGGGGGCGATAACACCGGGGAGCTGTTTTTT.